This T cell receptor beta chain was sequenced in a study of type 1 and type 2 diabetes patients. Study-wide points: Groups were not age- or gender-matched, which may bias interpretation.

Genomic DNA was the PCR template. Amplification of the beta chain CDR3 used 30 forward and 13 reverse multiplex primers. One entry per CDR3 protein, called by TCRdb with MiXCR from the multiplex PCR reads. The data contain fewer than 300,000 distinct CDR3 sequences, 45% to 60% of them singletons. Per the germline V gene, CDR1 is LNHDA and CDR2 is SQIVND (reference sequence). The CDR3 sequence is 13 residues long. Peripheral blood, about 9.7 milliliters per participant, was collected. Points on this clonotype: The antigen is unknown. The junction does not match germline at one end; this may be a read error.

Specimen: peripheral blood mononuclear cells (PBMCs). The sequence came from a man aged 18 to 29 with type 2 diabetes. The rearrangement links TRBV19 to TRBJ2-1, with TRBD2 identical over 7 bases. CDR3 residues: CASSWGDYSEQFF. CDR3 sequence (DNA): TGTGCCAGTAGTTGGGGGGACTACAGTGAGCAGTTCTTC.